These 18 T cell receptor beta chains were all obtained from the same sample, sequenced in a study of T cell responses to AZD1222 COVID-19 vaccine. Sequencing used immunoSEQ multiplex PCR; TCRdb keeps in-frame clones, though not all of them. The sample consists of about 99,000 clones, roughly nine tenths of them appearing once. The sample was peripheral blood, taken 28 days after the second AZD1222 dose. These receptors were obtained from an adult who received the AZD1222 COVID-19 vaccine.

This chain connects TRBV7-9 to TRBJ1-4; D is undetermined. This CDR3 contains 16 residues. CDR1 is SEHNR, CDR2 FQNEAQ, per germline (reference sequence). Trimming removed 1 base at V and 0 bases at J, with 9 bases between. The DNA of the CDR3 is TGTGCCAGCAGCTTAGAGTGGCATGCAACTAATGAAAAACTGTTTTTT. Protein sequence: CASSLEWHATNEKLFF.

J is TRBJ2-3 and V is TRBV28; 10 nucleotides agree with TRBD1. The V and J ends lost 5 bases and 4 bases, in that order; junction bases with no gene match: 6. CDR3 length equals 15 residues. Germline V gene lookup returns CDR1 MDHEN and CDR2 SYDVKM. The CDR3 region has the DNA TGTGCCAGCAGTGAAGACAGGGGGCAATCAGATACGCAGTATTTT. Its translation: CASSEDRGQSDTQYF.

The chain is built from TRBV7-2 and TRBJ2-5; 10 bases are shared with TRBD1. The CDR3 has 13 residues. V lost 8 bases to trimming and J lost 4 bases; unmatched junction nucleotides: 4. CDR1 and CDR2 from the germline V gene are SGHTA and FQGNSA. The CDR3 reads CASCRDRGETQYF. CDR3 nucleotide sequence: TGTGCCAGCTGTAGGGACAGGGGAGAGACCCAGTACTTC.

This clone was recorded once. The rearrangement links TRBV18 to TRBJ1-6; TRBD1 matches 11 bases. With V trimmed by 4 bases and J by 9 bases, 14 bases remained unmatched. The CDR3 contains 18 residues. Germline-derived CDR1 and CDR2 are KGHSH and LQKENI. CDR3 residues: CASSRAGTGGQGGSPLHF. For the CDR3, the DNA is TGTGCCAGCTCACGCGCCGGGACAGGGGGTCAAGGGGGTTCACCCCTCCACTTT.

The chain has TRBV6-5 and TRBJ2-7; D gene ambiguous. Deletions cut 0 bases from V and 7 bases from J, with 13 bases between. This CDR3 region has 14 residues. Germline V CDR1 and CDR2: MNHEY, SVGAGI. The DNA of the CDR3 is TGTGCCAGCAGTTACTCGATTGATAGGGAAGAGCAGTACTTC. This translates into CASSYSIDREEQYF.

This clone was counted only a few times. This rearrangement joins TRBV19 to TRBJ1-5; D remains unclear. The ends were cut back, 1 base at V and 7 bases at J, with 8 bases in the middle. The CDR3 loop spans 13 amino acids. Per the germline V gene, CDR1 is LNHDA and CDR2 is SQIVND (reference sequence). The CDR3 region is CASSIGPKQPQHF. The CDR3 bases are TGTGCCAGTAGTATAGGCCCCAAGCAGCCCCAGCATTTT.

CDR3 residues: CASREGGASTEAFF. The CDR3 nucleotides are TGTGCCAGCAGGGAAGGGGGCGCGAGCACTGAAGCTTTCTTT. The chain joins TRBV28 to TRBJ1-1, with TRBD1 matching 7 bases. Unmatched junction bases numbered 8, after V lost 6 bases and J lost 4 bases. CDR3 size: 14 residues. Germline CDR1 reads MDHEN; CDR2 reads SYDVKM.

V is TRBV5-1 and J is TRBJ2-2, with D tentatively TRBD2 (6 bases). Germline V lookup: CDR1 SGHRS, CDR2 YFSETQ. The CDR3 runs 14 residues. V was pared by 1 base and J by 4 bases, with 8 bases between. The CDR3 nucleotides read TGCGCCAGCAGCTTGTCGGGAGTCACCGGGGAGCTGTTTTTT. The encoded protein is CASSLSGVTGELFF.

The chain is built from TRBV15 and TRBJ2-7, with TRBD2 matching 8 bases. CDR1 is LNHNV, CDR2 YYDKDF, per germline (reference sequence). J lost 4 bases, V lost 0 bases, and 11 bases had no gene match. The CDR3 is 17 residues long. The CDR3 nucleotides are TGTGCCACCAGCAGAGATTCGGGTAGCGGGGCTTCTTACGAGCAGTACTTC. Translation: CATSRDSGSGASYEQYF.

This chain joins TRBV5-1 and TRBJ2-5; possibly TRBD1 for D (6 bases). This CDR3 region has 15 residues. V gave up 0 bases and J gave up 1 base, with 10 bases separating them. CDR1 and CDR2 (germline): SGHRS, YFSETQ. CDR3 protein: CASSLAGTPQETQYF. The CDR3, as DNA: TGCGCCAGCAGCTTGGCCGGGACACCCCAAGAGACCCAGTACTTC.

The chain has TRBV7-2 and TRBJ2-7, with TRBD2 as a possible D gene (6 bases). Germline loops: CDR1 SGHTA, CDR2 FQGNSA. V was shortened by 4 bases and J by 4 bases, with 14 bases between the two germline ends. The CDR3 consists of 14 residues. CDR3: CASSSNSGVYEQYF. The CDR3 bases are TGTGCCAGCAGCTCAAACTCGGGGGTGTACGAGCAGTACTTC.

This clone was recorded only once. J is TRBJ2-5 and V is TRBV5-5; possible D gene TRBD1, 6 bases. This CDR3 comprises 14 residues. In germline, CDR1 is SGHKS, CDR2 YYEKEE (reference sequence). Trimming removed 2 bases from V and 1 base from J, with 9 bases in between. The CDR3 loop reads CASSFEGVQETQYF. CDR3 sequence (DNA): TGTGCCAGCAGCTTCGAGGGGGTCCAAGAGACCCAGTACTTC.

V and J are TRBV2 and TRBJ1-5; a weak D match, TRBD1 (6 bases). The CDR3 has 13 amino acids. Germline V gene sequence: CDR1 SNHLY, CDR2 FYNNEI. V lost 6 bases to trimming and J lost 6 bases, with 12 bases between them. The CDR3 DNA reads TGTGCCAGCAGCGGACAGTGGAGTCAGCCCCAGCATTTT. Protein product: CASSGQWSQPQHF.

The genes are TRBV28 and TRBJ1-6, with D perhaps TRBD1 (6 bases). Germline loops: CDR1 MDHEN, CDR2 SYDVKM. This CDR3 has 13 residues. Trimming shortened V by 10 bases and J by 7 bases, and 14 bases separated the two germline ends. CDR3 nucleotide sequence: TGTGCCATCGGACAGAACGGGAATTCACCCCTCCACTTT. It encodes CAIGQNGNSPLHF.

The table lists this clone with a few counts. The chain is built from TRBV28 and TRBJ1-2; 7 bases are shared with TRBD1. CDR3 length: 15 residues. Germline trimming cut 6 bases from V and 7 bases from J; bases unmatched to any gene: 14. Germline V gene sequence: CDR1 MDHEN, CDR2 SYDVKM. CDR3 nucleotide sequence: TGTGCCAGCAGCCCTACAGGGGTCTGGGGAGGTGGCTACACCTTC. Protein: CASSPTGVWGGGYTF.

CDR3 protein: CATSRDLPGAGRELFF. The CDR3 region has the DNA TGTGCCACCAGCAGAGATTTACCAGGCGCGGGGAGGGAGCTGTTTTTT. The chain is built from TRBV15 and TRBJ2-2; possibly TRBD2 for D (6 bases). The CDR3 contains 16 residues. CDR1 is LNHNV and CDR2 is YYDKDF in the germline V gene (reference sequence). Trimming removed 0 bases at V and 9 bases at J, with 17 bases between.

The genes are TRBV6-1 and TRBJ2-1; 10 bases fit TRBD2. CDR1 is MNHNS, CDR2 SASEGT, per germline. The CDR3 is 16 residues long. J was trimmed by 7 bases and V by 1 base; bases with no gene match: 7. The CDR3 nucleotides read TGTGCCAGCAGTGAAGGGCTAGCGGGAGAACTTAATGAGCAGTTCTTC. It specifies CASSEGLAGELNEQFF.

The chain has TRBV6-5 and TRBJ2-1, with 8 positions matching TRBD1. CDR1 MNHEY and CDR2 SVGAGI come from the germline V gene. The CDR3 totals 15 residues. J gave up 5 bases and V 2 bases, and 5 bases lay outside the gene matches. The CDR3 sequence is CASSYLGQGNNEQFF. DNA for the CDR3: TGTGCCAGCAGTTACCTCGGACAGGGCAACAATGAGCAGTTCTTC.